What follows are 17 T cell receptor beta chains derived from one specimen sequenced in a study of cytomegalovirus exposure and HLA in healthy donors. Here immunoSEQ multiplex PCR was the method, and the copy in TCRdb shows in-frame clones only, minus some. The sample lists 150,000 to 200,000 clones, around four fifths occurring once. Input material: PBMCs. Receptors were obtained from a man aged 18 to 35 in good health and CMV-seropositive.

V and J are TRBV27 and TRBJ2-1; TRBD2 is a possible D gene (6 bases). CDR1 is MNHEY, CDR2 SMNVEV, per germline (reference sequence). The CDR3 has 15 residues. V gave up 4 bases and J gave up 0 bases, with 10 bases separating them. For the CDR3, the DNA is TGTGCCAGCAGTTGGGACTCAAGCTCCTACAATGAGCAGTTCTTC. It is translated as CASSWDSSSYNEQFF.

This clone occurred a few times. The CDR3 loop reads CASTPGWGYTF. For the CDR3, the DNA is TGTGCCAGCACTCCGGGATGGGGCTACACCTTC. The chain carries TRBV6-6 and TRBJ1-2; D unresolved. The V end lost 7 bases, the J end lost 8 bases, and 11 bases lay between the germline ends. Per the germline V gene, CDR1 is MNHNY and CDR2 is SVGAGI (reference sequence). This CDR3 region has 11 residues.

The V gene is TRBV6-5, the J gene TRBJ2-5, with 9 bases identical to TRBD2. From germline, CDR1 is MNHEY and CDR2 SVGAGI. The CDR3 consists of 14 residues. V was clipped by 5 bases and J by 5 bases; unmatched bases: 6. This CDR3 is CASSPDSGRETQYF. In DNA, the CDR3 is TGTGCCAGCAGTCCCGACAGCGGGAGGGAGACCCAGTACTTC.

CDR3 amino acids: CASSPLGTGRHEQYF. The DNA of the CDR3 is TGCGCCAGCAGCCCTCTCGGGACAGGGCGCCACGAGCAGTACTTC. V usage is TRBV4-1 and J usage is TRBJ2-7; 9 nucleotides line up with TRBD1. J lost 5 bases, V lost 4 bases, and 9 bases had no gene match. CDR3 length: 15 residues. CDR1 and CDR2 (germline): MGHRA, YSYEKL.

The CDR3 loop is CASSSAGFRNTEAFF. CDR3 sequence (DNA): TGTGCCAGCAGCTCGGCAGGGTTTCGGAACACTGAAGCTTTCTTT. The J gene is TRBJ1-1, the V gene TRBV7-9, with a possible D match to TRBD1 (5 bases). The ends were cut back, 4 bases at V and 1 base at J, with 13 bases in the middle. This CDR3 is built from 15 residues. Per the germline V gene, CDR1 is SEHNR and CDR2 is FQNEAQ (reference sequence).

This chain uses TRBV9 with TRBJ1-4; D remains unclear. The CDR3 is 16 residues long. Trimming shortened V by 0 bases and J by 0 bases, and 9 bases separated the two germline ends. CDR1 SGDLS and CDR2 YYNGEE come from the germline V gene. The chain's CDR3 is CASSVGGTATNEKLFF. Written as DNA, the CDR3 is TGTGCCAGCAGCGTAGGAGGTACCGCAACTAATGAAAAACTGTTTTTT.

J is TRBJ1-5 and V is TRBV15, with TRBD1 matching 7 bases. Losses at the gene ends were 2 bases for V and 6 bases for J; bases not matched to a gene: 13. The CDR3 sequence is 17 residues long. From germline, CDR1 is LNHNV and CDR2 YYDKDF (reference sequence). The DNA of the CDR3 is TGTGCCACCAGCAGATTGGGGGCCGCAGGGGGAAGTCAGCCCCAGCATTTT. This translates into CATSRLGAAGGSQPQHF.

The chain employs TRBV11-2 and TRBJ2-5, with D uncertain. The V end lost 4 bases, the J end lost 5 bases, and 8 bases lay between the germline ends. Germline CDR1 and CDR2: SGHAT and FQNNGV. CDR3 size: 12 residues. CDR3 sequence reads: CASSSSRETQYF. For the CDR3, the DNA is TGTGCCAGCAGCTCCTCTCGGGAGACCCAGTACTTC.

This clone was counted a single time. This chain links TRBV2 with TRBJ2-5; D gene unclear. Looked up from germline, CDR1 is SNHLY and CDR2 is FYNNEI. The V end lost 7 bases, the J end lost 5 bases, and 20 bases lay between the germline ends. CDR3 length: 15 residues. CDR3 protein: CASKPRWALVETQYF. CDR3 DNA: TGTGCCAGCAAACCCCGTTGGGCTCTGGTGGAGACCCAGTACTTC.

The chain recombines TRBV6-1 with TRBJ2-1; D remains unclear. The germline V gene has CDR1 MNHNS and CDR2 SASEGT. V lost 1 base and J 1 base, leaving 8 bases between the germline ends. CDR3 size: 15 residues. CDR3 protein: CASSEGLGSYNEQFF. For the CDR3, the DNA is TGTGCCAGCAGTGAAGGGCTAGGATCCTACAATGAGCAGTTCTTC.

The V gene is TRBV28, the J gene TRBJ2-1; D may be TRBD2 (5 bases). CDR3 length equals 15 residues. V gave up 2 bases and J gave up 8 bases, with 16 bases separating them. The germline V gene has CDR1 MDHEN and CDR2 SYDVKM. The CDR3 DNA reads TGTGCCAGCAGTTTAACGTTAGCGACAAATCATGAGCAGTTCTTC. Amino acid sequence: CASSLTLATNHEQFF.

The CDR3 reads CASSAQGYYNEQFF. The CDR3 coding sequence is TGTGCCAGCAGCGCACAGGGGTACTACAATGAGCAGTTCTTC. V is TRBV9 and J is TRBJ2-1; 7 positions match TRBD1. The junction had 3 bases not matched to a gene; V was cut back by 3 bases and J by 3 bases. Germline CDR1 is SGDLS and CDR2 is YYNGEE. The CDR3 is made up of 14 amino acids.

The count of this clone is one. V and J are TRBV6-5 and TRBJ2-1, with D possibly matching TRBD1 (5 bases). Germline CDR1 MNHEY, CDR2 SVGAGI. Trimming shortened V by 2 bases and J by 5 bases, and 10 bases separated the two germline ends. The CDR3 loop spans 14 amino acids. CDR3 sequence reads: CASSYNGQNNEQFF. The CDR3, as DNA: TGTGCCAGCAGTTACAACGGACAAAACAATGAGCAGTTCTTC.

The V call is TRBV27, the J call TRBJ2-3, with 11 bases that match TRBD2. CDR1 is MNHEY and CDR2 is SMNVEV in the germline V gene (reference sequence). CDR3 length: 16 residues. V shed 5 bases, J shed 0 bases, and the junction held 4 bases outside the gene matches. The CDR3 sequence is CASSPSGRISTDTQYF. Written as DNA, the CDR3 is TGTGCCAGCAGTCCTAGCGGGAGGATCAGCACAGATACGCAGTATTTT.

This clone was seen a single time. The chain is built from TRBV27 and TRBJ2-5; 9 bases align to TRBD2. The V gene's germline CDR1 is MNHEY and CDR2 SMNVEV (reference sequence). The CDR3 extends over 14 amino acids. V shed 5 bases and J 5 bases; nucleotides not matched to a gene: 6. This chain's CDR3 is CASSPRLAGETQYF. In DNA form, the CDR3 reads TGTGCCAGCAGTCCCCGTCTAGCGGGGGAGACCCAGTACTTC.

The rearrangement joins TRBV30 to TRBJ2-1; 8 bases fit TRBD2. The ends lost 8 bases at V and 1 base at J; junction bases unmatched: 7. CDR1 and CDR2 (germline): GTSNPN, SVGIG (reference sequence). This CDR3 is built from 14 residues. The CDR3 DNA follows: TGTGCCGGCGGCGGGGGGCTTTCCTACAATGAGCAGTTCTTC. Translation gives CAGGGGLSYNEQFF.

V is TRBV7-9 and J is TRBJ2-7; 7 positions match TRBD1. Germline V CDR1 and CDR2: SEHNR, FQNEAQ (reference sequence). The CDR3 runs to 14 residues. The V and J ends lost 3 bases and 3 bases, in that order; junction bases with no gene match: 5. The CDR3 DNA follows: TGTGCCAGCAGCTTGGGGACAGTAAGCTACGAGCAGTACTTC. It yields the protein CASSLGTVSYEQYF.